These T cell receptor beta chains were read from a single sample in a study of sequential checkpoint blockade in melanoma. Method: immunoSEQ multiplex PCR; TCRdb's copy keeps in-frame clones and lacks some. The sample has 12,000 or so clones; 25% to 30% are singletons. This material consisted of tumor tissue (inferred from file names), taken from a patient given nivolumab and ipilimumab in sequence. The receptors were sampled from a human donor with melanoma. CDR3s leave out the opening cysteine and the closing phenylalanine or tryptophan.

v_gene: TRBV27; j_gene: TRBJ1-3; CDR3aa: ASSGTPGNTIY
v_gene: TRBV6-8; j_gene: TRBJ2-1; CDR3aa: ASSVPGDPYNEQF
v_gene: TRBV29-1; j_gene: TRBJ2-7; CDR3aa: SVEDLQGGYEQY
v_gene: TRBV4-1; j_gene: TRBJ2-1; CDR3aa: ASSQDGTSSNNEQF
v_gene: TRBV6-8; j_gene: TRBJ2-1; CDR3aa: ASSTLYEGTKQF
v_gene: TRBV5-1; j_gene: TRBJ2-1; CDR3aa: ASSGGTAPNEQF
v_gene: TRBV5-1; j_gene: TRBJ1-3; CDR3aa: ASSLGTGLSGNTIY
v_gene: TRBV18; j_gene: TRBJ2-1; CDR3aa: ASSPGRALVFSYNEQF
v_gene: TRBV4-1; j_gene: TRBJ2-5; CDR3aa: ASSQGAGSTIETQY
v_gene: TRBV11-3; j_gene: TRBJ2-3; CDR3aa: ASSLLAGRADTQY